This TCR beta chain came from a study of post-analysis software for immune sequencing data (dated by TCRdb to the mid-2010s). General notes on the study: Disease courses on record covered relapsing-remitting, secondary progressive and progressive-relapsing multiple sclerosis, though some patients had no subtype annotation. Patient repertoires were compared against roughly 12 previously published healthy control repertoires from donors aged about 6 to 28 years. A subset of samples was prepared in parallel using single-end sample barcoding, then pooled and co-amplified after Illumina adapter ligation. The research as a whole found: The multiple sclerosis patient group was slightly younger than the control group. Normalized Chao1 diversity was significantly lower in multiple sclerosis patients than controls, suggesting substantial peripheral T-cell clonal expansion. About five TRBV segments, including TRBV5-6, TRBV5-1 and TRBV20-1, were significantly more frequent in patients than controls. Direct clustering with F measure showed strong co-clustering of samples prepared in the same batch, prompting a batch-effect correction.

A word on this clonotype: The antigen it binds to is not known. Per-nucleotide qualities are absent, and no much larger clonotype sits a single base away.

Library preparation was by PCR. Sequencing took place on an Illumina HiSeq 2500. Unique molecular identifiers were incorporated into TCR beta cDNA libraries to reduce PCR and sequencing biases. Roughly 0.5 million cDNA molecules were obtained per 1 to 10 million input T cells, so each molecule approximated one T cell. The same protocol used for the earlier healthy control dataset was applied to prepare and sequence the patient libraries. Samples belonging to the same batch were prepared together, multiplexed and sequenced on a shared HiSeq lane. The study's own analysis went as follows. MIGEC handled the raw barcoded reads, throwing out single-read molecular identifier groups before consensus assembly and CDR3 extraction. VDJtools was used for post-analysis of the clonotype tables, and diversity was normalized by down-sampling every dataset to the size of the smallest sample. To correct batch-related cross-sample contamination, repertoire overlap clustering matched CDR3 amino acid sequences but not nucleotide sequences. The public reads were reanalyzed by TCRdb: fastp trimming at Q25, MiXCR alignment, in-frame beta chains only. Rows merge per CDR3 protein into single entries with the most common DNA and genes. The V and J calls and clone size come from TCRdb's table, not from the authors' own analysis. The table for this sample lists about 570,000 distinct CDR3 sequences; around 34% of them were counted only once. The ten top clones hold 6% of the sample.

TCR beta repertoires were profiled from peripheral blood of 13 young patients with multiple sclerosis to demonstrate the VDJtools post-analysis software. Multiple sclerosis patients were children and adolescents aged about 6 to 16 years. The CDR3 holds 15 amino acids from the cysteine to the phenylalanine. The retained sequence is limited to the CDR3, 45 bases, with the frame set at the first base. Between the V and J ends, shortened by 3 bases and 5 bases respectively, the junction contains 16 bases. The germline V gene gives CDR1 as SGHTA and CDR2 as FQGNSA. The source of this sequence is a girl aged 2-17 years with multiple sclerosis. The sequence joins TRBV7-2 to TRBJ1-2; TRBD1 is possibly the D segment (6 matching bases). Sequencing was carried out using blood. The bases are TGTGCCAGCAGCTTCAATACAGGGAGTAGTTATGGCTACACCTTC. The resulting protein is CASSFNTGSSYGYTF.